This T cell receptor (beta chain) stems from a study of shared clonotypes between healthy human individuals. V lost 4 bases and J 3 bases, leaving 3 bases between the germline ends. The germline CDR1 and CDR2 sequences are SQVTM and ANQGSEA. The CDR3 extends over 10 amino acids. At deep level, the assay was performed. Data came from immunoSEQ multiplex PCR; TCRdb stores just in-frame clones and leaves some out. The sample includes some 1 million clones, more than 60% of them seen just once. Notes on this clone: Its antigen is not identified.

Study-level findings and limits: Naive subsets typically showed greater estimated richness than memory subsets.

Sequenced input: memory CD4+ T cells sorted from blood. Subset given: CD45RA-negative fraction. This chain joins TRBV29-1 and TRBJ2-5, with D unclear. This receptor was taken from a man aged 18-30 years in good health. The CDR3: CSVVEETQYF. CDR3 sequence (DNA): TGCAGCGTTGTTGAAGAGACCCAGTACTTC.